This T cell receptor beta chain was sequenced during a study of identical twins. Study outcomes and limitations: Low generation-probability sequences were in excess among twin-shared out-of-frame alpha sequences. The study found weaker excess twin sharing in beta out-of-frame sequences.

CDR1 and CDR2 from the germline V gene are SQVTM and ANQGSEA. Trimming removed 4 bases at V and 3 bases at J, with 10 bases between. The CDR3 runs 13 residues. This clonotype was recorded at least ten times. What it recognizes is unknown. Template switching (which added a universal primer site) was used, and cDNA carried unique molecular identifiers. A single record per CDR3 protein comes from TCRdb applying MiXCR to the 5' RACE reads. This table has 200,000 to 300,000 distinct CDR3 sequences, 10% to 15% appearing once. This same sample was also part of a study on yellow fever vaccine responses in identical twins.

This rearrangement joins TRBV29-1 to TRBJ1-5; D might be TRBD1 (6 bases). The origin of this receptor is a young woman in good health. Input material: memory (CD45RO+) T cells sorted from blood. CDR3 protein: CSVVTGPNQPQHF. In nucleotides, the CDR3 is TGCAGCGTTGTGACAGGACCCAATCAGCCCCAGCATTTT.